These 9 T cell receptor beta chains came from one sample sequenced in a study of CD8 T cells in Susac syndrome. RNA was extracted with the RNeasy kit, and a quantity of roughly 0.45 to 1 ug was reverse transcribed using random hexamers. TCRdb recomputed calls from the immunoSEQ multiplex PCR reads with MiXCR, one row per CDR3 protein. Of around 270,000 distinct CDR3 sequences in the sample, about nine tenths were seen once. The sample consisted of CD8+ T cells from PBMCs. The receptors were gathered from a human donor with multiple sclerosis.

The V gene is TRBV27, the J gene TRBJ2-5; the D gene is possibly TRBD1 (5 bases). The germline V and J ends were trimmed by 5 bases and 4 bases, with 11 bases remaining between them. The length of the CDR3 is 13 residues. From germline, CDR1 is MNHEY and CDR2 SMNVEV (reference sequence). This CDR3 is CASSITGGETQYF. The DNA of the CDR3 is TGTGCCAGCAGTATAACAGGTGGAGAGACCCAGTACTTC.

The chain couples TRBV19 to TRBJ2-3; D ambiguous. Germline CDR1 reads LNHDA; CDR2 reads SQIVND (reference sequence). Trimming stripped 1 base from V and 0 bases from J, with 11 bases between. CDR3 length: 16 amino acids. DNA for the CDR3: TGTGCCAGTAGTATAGGAGATAGCCCTAGCACAGATACGCAGTATTTT. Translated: CASSIGDSPSTDTQYF.

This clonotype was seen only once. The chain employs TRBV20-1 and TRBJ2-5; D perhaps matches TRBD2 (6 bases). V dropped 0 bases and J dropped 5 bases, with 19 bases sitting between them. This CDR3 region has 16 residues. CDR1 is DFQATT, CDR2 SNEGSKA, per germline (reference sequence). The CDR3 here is CSARDPLALRSETQYF. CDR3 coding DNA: TGCAGTGCTAGAGATCCGCTAGCGCTGCGGTCGGAGACCCAGTACTTC.

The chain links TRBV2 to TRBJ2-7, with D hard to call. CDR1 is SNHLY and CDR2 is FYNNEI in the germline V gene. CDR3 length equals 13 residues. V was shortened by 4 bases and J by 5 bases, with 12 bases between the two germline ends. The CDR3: CASSGQVGNEQYF. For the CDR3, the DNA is TGTGCCAGCAGTGGGCAGGTAGGGAACGAGCAGTACTTC.

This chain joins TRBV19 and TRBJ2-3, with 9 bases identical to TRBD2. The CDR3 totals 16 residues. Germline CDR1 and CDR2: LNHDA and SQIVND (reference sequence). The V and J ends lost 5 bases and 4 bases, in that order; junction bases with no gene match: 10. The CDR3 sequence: CASSSLGGRASDTQYF. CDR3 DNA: TGTGCCAGTAGTTCCCTTGGCGGGAGGGCGTCAGATACGCAGTATTTT. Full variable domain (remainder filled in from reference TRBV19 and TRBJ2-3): DGGITQSPKYLFRKEGQNVTLSCEQNLNHDAMYWYRQDPGQGLRLIYYSQIVNDFQKGDIAEGYSVSREKKESFPLTVTSAQKNPTAFYLCASSSLGGRASDTQYFGPGTRLTVL.

CDR3 DNA: TGTGCCAGCAGCCTTTGGGACAGGTACACCGGGGAGCTGTTTTTT. Translating it yields CASSLWDRYTGELFF. The chain uses TRBV7-2 and TRBJ2-2; TRBD1 matches 8 bases. The junction had 5 bases not matched to a gene; V was cut back by 5 bases and J by 3 bases. The CDR3 length is 15 residues. Germline CDR1 and CDR2: SGHTA and FQGNSA.

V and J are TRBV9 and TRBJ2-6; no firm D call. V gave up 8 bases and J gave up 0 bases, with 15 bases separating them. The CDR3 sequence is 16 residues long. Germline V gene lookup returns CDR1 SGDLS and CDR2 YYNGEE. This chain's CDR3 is CASQRRASSGANVLTF. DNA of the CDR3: TGTGCCAGTCAGCGTAGGGCCAGCTCTGGGGCCAACGTCCTGACTTTC.

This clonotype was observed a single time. The CDR3: CASSSPPGQITYEQYF. CDR3 coding DNA: TGTGCCAGCAGCTCCCCCCCGGGACAGATTACCTACGAGCAGTACTTC. This chain connects TRBV7-6 to TRBJ2-7; 7 nucleotides match TRBD1. V shed 4 bases and J 2 bases; nucleotides not matched to a gene: 11. This CDR3 region has 16 residues. Germline V gives CDR1 SGHVS, CDR2 FNYEAQ.

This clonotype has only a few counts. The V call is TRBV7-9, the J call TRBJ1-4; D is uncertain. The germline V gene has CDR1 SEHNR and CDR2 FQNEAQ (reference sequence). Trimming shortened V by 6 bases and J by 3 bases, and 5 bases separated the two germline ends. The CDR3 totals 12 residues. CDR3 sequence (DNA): TGTGCCAGCAGTCTTTCTAATGAAAAACTGTTTTTT. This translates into CASSLSNEKLFF.